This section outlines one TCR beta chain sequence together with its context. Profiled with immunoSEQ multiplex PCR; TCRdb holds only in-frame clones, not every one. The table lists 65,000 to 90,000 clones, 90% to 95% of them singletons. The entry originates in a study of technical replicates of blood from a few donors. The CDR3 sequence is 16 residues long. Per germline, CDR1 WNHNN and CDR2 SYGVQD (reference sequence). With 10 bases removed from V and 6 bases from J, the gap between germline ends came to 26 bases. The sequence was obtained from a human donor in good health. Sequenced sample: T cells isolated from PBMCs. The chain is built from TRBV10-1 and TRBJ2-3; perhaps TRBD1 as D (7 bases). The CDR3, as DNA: TGCGCCACAGGGGGATTCCGGTTAAAGGGGGGCGATACGCAGTATTTT. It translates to CATGGFRLKGGDTQYF.